Many counts were recorded for the clone carrying this T cell receptor (beta chain). Its antigen is as yet unknown. These data come from a study of quantifying T cell responses using KT2 cells. About the research overall: Reverse transcription used primers in the TCR alpha and beta constant regions.

Unfractionated PBMC were spiked with known numbers of KT2 clone cells. KT2 cells were mixed with fixed PBMC numbers at varying ratios. The cDNA 3' end received a ligated oligonucleotide with a UMI. An equimolar mix of RC1.1 and RC1.2 primed the beta chain across TRBC1 and TRBC2. TCRdb ran MiXCR on the UMI-ligation and nested PCR reads and lists one entry per CDR3 protein. Here the sample spans tens of thousands of distinct CDR3 sequences, more than 7% being singletons. Whole-study results and caveats: Counts of KT2 alpha and beta sequences rose linearly with the number of KT2 cells added. Very high KT2 spike-in numbers caused saturation in KT2 sequence detection.

This TCR was recovered from a human donor. Sequencing input: PBMCs spiked with cells of the T cell clone KT2.

CDR3 in DNA: TGCAGCGTCCGGGACGGCGACCAGCCCCAGCATTTT. Translated: CSVRDGDQPQHF. The gene calls are TRBV29-1 and TRBJ1-5; a possible D gene is TRBD1 (5 bases). CDR3 size: 12 residues. CDR1 and CDR2 from the germline V gene are SQVTM and ANQGSEA. With 6 bases removed from V and 7 bases from J, the gap between germline ends came to 13 bases.